Detailed here is one TCR beta chain. This clonotype turned up a few times. Which antigen it targets is not known. No base quality information exists; no much larger clone differs at one position. This sample stems from a study of response to subunit inactivated influenza vaccine (dated by TCRdb to between 2018 and 2020). Background on the whole study: Deep quantitative T cell receptor repertoire profiling was used in the study to track responses to a trivalent subunit inactivated influenza vaccine.

The study at large found these results: According to the authors, only a limited number of new T cells may be recruited by each seasonal influenza vaccination.

CDR1 and CDR2, looked up from the germline V gene, are SNHLY and FYNNEI. From the cysteine up to the phenylalanine, the CDR3 has a length of 14 residues. Only the CDR3 portion is preserved as DNA: 42 bases, with reading frame beginning at the first base. Deletion took 1 base off V and 6 bases off J, with a span of 7 bases between the germline ends. The library was prepared using RT-PCR. TCRdb shows the sequencer as Illumina HiSeq 2500. TCRdb trimmed public reads at Q25 via fastp, called clones via MiXCR and kept in-frame beta chains. Rows with a matching CDR3 protein are joined into one entry that keeps the most common DNA and genes. This sample lists 650,000 to 800,000 distinct CDR3 sequences; more than 11% were detected once. 5.5% to 7% of the sample comes from the top ten.

In this chain, TRBV2 is recombined with TRBJ1-6, with no confident D gene call. The sequence derives from a man aged 45-60 years who received an inactivated influenza vaccine. Donor details come from another sample of the same person, matched by shared clones. This sample comprised PBMCs from blood, obtained 14 to 15 days before vaccination. In nucleotide form, the sequence is TGTGCCAGCAGTGAAGGACGGGTTAATTCACCCCTCCACTTT. This yields the protein CASSEGRVNSPLHF.